In its sample, the clone carrying this T cell receptor beta chain was seen a few times. Its antigen is unknown. The CDR3 is 16 amino acids. The V end was cut by 1 base, the J end by 0 bases, with 11 bases between. The germline V gene encodes CDR1 KGHSH and CDR2 LQKENI. This record belongs to a study of CD8+CD57+ T cells in acquired aplastic anemia. Study-level background: 3.2 ug was the average amount of DNA from sorted CD4+ and CD8+ cells. Sequencing produced an average of roughly 10 million reads per healthy donor for CD4+ cells. The study's findings and limits: There were 25 to 35 CD8+ CDR3 sequences that occurred in both patients and controls. Significance was not reached for CD8+ Simpson's diversity between patients and controls.

TCR beta VDJ and CDR3 were profiled, and genomic DNA was the template. A single record per CDR3 protein comes from TCRdb applying MiXCR to the reads. The data hold about 190,000 distinct CDR3 sequences, with around 59% observed a single time. Source material: sorted CD4+, CD8+, or CD8+CD57+ T cells (not recorded which) from PBMCs. The TCR comes from a human donor in good health, serving as a control. The rearrangement links TRBV18 to TRBJ2-3, with a tentative D call TRBD1 (7 bases). In DNA, the CDR3 is TGTGCCAGCTCACCACAGGAGGGGGCTAGCACAGATACGCAGTATTTT. Its translation: CASSPQEGASTDTQYF. Variable domain in full (rest from reference TRBV18 and TRBJ2-3): NAGVMQNPRHLVRRRGQEARLRCSPMKGHSHVYWYRQLPEEGLKFMVYLQKENIIDESGMPKERFSAEFPKEGPSILRIQQVVRGDSAAYFCASSPQEGASTDTQYFGPGTRLTVL.